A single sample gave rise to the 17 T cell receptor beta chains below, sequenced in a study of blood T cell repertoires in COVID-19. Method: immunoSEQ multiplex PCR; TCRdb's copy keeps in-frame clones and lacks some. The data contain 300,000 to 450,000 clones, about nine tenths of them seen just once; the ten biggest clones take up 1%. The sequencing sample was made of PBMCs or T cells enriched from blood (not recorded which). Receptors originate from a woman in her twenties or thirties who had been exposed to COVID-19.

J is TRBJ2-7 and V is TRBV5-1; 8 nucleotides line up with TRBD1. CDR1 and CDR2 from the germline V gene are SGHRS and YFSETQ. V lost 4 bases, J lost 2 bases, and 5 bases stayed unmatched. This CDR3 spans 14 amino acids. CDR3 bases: TGCGCCAGCAGCCTTACCAGGGGGCCCTACGAGCAGTACTTC. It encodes CASSLTRGPYEQYF. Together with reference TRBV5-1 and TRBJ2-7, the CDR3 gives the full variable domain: KAGVTQTPRYLIKTRGQQVTLSCSPISGHRSVSWYQQTPGQGLQFLFEYFSETQRNKGNFPGRFSGRQFSNSRSEMNVSTLELGDSALYLCASSLTRGPYEQYFGPGTRLTVT.

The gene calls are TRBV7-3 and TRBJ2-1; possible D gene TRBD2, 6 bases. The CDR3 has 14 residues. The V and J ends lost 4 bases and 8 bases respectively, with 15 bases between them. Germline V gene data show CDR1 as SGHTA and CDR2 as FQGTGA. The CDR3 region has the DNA TGTGCCAGCAGCTCCGCCCCGGGCGGGGATGAGCAGTTCTTC. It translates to CASSSAPGGDEQFF.

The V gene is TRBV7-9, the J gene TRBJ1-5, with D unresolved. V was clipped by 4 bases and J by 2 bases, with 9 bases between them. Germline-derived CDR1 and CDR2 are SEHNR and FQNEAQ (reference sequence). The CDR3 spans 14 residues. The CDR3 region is CASSSSGGNQPQHF. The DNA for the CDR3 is TGTGCCAGCAGCTCCTCAGGCGGCAATCAGCCCCAGCATTTT.

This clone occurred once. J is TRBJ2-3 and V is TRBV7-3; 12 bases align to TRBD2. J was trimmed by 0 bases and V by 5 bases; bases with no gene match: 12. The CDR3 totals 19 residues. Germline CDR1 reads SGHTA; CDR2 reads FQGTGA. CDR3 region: CASSPARTSGASSTDTQYF. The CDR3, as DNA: TGTGCCAGCAGCCCAGCCCGGACTAGCGGGGCTTCTAGCACAGATACGCAGTATTTT.

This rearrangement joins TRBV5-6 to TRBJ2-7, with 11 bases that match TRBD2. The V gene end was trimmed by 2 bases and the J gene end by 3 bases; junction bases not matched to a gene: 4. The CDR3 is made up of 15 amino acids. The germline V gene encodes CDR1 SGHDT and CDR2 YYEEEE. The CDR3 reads CASSLLAGVNYEQYF. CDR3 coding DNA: TGTGCCAGCAGCTTACTAGCGGGAGTTAACTACGAGCAGTACTTC.

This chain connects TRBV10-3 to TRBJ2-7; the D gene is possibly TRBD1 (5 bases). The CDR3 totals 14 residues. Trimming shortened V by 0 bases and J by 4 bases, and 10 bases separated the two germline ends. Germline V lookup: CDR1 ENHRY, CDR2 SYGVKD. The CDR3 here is CAISESTGLYEQYF. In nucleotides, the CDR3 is TGTGCCATCAGTGAGTCCACAGGATTATACGAGCAGTACTTC.

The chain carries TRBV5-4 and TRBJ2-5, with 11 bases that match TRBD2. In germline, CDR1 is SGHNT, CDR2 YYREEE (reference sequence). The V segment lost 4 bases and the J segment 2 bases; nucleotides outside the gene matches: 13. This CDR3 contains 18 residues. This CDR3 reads CASSPARWGLAAQETQYF. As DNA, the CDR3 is TGTGCCAGCAGCCCGGCCCGGTGGGGACTAGCGGCTCAAGAGACCCAGTACTTC.

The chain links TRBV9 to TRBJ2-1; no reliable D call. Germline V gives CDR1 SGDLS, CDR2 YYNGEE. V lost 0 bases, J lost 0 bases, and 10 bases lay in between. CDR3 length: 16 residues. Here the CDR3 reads CASSVEAVSSYNEQFF. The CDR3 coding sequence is TGTGCCAGCAGCGTAGAGGCGGTGAGCTCCTACAATGAGCAGTTCTTC.

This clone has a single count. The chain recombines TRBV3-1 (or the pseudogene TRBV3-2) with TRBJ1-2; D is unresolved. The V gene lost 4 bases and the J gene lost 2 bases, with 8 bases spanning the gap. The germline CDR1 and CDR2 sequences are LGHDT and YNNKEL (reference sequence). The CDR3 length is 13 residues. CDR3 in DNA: TGTGCCAGCAGCCCAACCTACAACTATGGCTACACCTTC. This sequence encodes CASSPTYNYGYTF.

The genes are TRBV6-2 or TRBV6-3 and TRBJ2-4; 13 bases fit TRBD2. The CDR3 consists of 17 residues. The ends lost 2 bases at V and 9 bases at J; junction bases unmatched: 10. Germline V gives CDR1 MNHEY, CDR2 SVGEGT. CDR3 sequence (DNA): TGTGCCAGCAGTTACGGAGGGACTAGCGGGGACGGCGGCATTCAGTACTTC. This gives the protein CASSYGGTSGDGGIQYF.

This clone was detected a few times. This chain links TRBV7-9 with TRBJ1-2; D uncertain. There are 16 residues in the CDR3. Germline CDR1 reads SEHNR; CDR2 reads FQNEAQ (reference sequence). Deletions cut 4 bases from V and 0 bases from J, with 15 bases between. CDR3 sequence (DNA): TGTGCCAGCAGCTCGGTCCTGCCGGGGACTAACTATGGCTACACCTTC. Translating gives CASSSVLPGTNYGYTF.

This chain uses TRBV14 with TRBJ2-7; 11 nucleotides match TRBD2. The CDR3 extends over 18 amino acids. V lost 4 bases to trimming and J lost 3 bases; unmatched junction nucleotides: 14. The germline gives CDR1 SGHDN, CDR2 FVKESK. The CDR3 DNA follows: TGTGCCAGCAGCCCCCCGATGTTTTTAGCGGGAGGGAACTACGAGCAGTACTTC. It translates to CASSPPMFLAGGNYEQYF.

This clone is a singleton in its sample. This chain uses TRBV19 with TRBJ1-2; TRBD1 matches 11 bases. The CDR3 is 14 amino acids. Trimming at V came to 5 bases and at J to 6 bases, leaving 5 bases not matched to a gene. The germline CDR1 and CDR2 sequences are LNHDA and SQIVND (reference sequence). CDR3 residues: CASSPGTGGNGYTF. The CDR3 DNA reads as TGTGCCAGTAGTCCCGGGACAGGGGGTAATGGCTACACCTTC.

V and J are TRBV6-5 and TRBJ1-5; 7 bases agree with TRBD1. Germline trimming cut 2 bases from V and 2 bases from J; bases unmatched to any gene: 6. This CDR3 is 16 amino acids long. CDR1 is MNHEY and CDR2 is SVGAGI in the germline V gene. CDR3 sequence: CASSYRSGTGNQPQHF. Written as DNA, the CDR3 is TGTGCCAGCAGTTACCGCTCCGGGACAGGCAATCAGCCCCAGCATTTT.

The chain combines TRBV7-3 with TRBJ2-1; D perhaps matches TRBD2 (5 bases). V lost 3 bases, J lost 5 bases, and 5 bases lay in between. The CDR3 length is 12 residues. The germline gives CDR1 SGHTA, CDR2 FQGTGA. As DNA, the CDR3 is TGTGCCAGCAGCTTGGGAGACAATGAGCAGTTCTTC. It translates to CASSLGDNEQFF.

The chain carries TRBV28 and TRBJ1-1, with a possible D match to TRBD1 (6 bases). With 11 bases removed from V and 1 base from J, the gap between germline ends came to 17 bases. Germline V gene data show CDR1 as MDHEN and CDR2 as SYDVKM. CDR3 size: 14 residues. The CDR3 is CAAQTSGANTEAFF. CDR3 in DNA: TGTGCCGCGCAAACCTCAGGGGCGAACACTGAAGCTTTCTTT.

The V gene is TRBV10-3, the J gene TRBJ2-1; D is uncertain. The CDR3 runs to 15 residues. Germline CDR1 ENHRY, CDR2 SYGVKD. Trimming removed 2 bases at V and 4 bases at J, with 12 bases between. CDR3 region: CAISEDQAIYNEQFF. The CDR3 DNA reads TGTGCCATCAGTGAGGACCAGGCAATATACAATGAGCAGTTCTTC.